The clone carrying this T cell receptor (beta chain) was counted ten times or more. This entry comes from a study of T-cell reconstitution after alpha-beta-depleted transplantation in children. The CDR3 is 16 amino acids. The ends were cut back, 3 bases at V and 1 base at J, with 15 bases in the middle. Germline V gene lookup returns CDR1 KGHSH and CDR2 LQKENI. This sample's TCRbeta library carried unique molecular identifier barcodes. From the PCR reads, TCRdb called clonotypes with MiXCR, one entry per CDR3 protein. The sample contains about 360,000 distinct CDR3 sequences, about 14% of which appear only once.

This specimen was PBMCs, taken from the stem cell graft. The chain employs TRBV18 and TRBJ1-1; D is possibly TRBD1 (6 bases). The receptor was isolated from a human donor who donated a stem cell graft to a child with Fanconi anemia. This CDR3 reads CASSPLRRDTNTEAFF. The CDR3 nucleotides read TGTGCCAGCTCACCCCTCCGGCGGGACACGAACACTGAAGCTTTCTTT.